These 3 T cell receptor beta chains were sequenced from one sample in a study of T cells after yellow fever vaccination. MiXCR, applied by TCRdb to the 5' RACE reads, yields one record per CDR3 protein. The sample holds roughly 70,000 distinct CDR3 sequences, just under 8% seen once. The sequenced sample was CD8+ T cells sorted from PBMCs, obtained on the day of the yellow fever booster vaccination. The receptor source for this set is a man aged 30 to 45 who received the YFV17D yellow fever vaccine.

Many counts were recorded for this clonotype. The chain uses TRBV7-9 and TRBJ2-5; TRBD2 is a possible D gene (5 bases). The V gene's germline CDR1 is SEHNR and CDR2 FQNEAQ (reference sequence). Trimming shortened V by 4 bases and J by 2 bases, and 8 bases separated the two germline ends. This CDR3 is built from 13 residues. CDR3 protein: CASSWTGQETQYF. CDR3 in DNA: TGTGCCAGCAGCTGGACGGGACAAGAGACCCAGTACTTC.

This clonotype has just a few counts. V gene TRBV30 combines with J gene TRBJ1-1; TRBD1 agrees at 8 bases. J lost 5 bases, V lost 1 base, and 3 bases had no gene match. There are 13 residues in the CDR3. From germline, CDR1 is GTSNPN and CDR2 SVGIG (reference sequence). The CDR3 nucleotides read TGTGCCTGGAGTGCGACAGGGGCTACTGAAGCTTTCTTT. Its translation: CAWSATGATEAFF.

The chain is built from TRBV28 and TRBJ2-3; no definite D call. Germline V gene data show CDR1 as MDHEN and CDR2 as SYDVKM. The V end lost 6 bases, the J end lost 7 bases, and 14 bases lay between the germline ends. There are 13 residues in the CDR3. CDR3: CASSLRVANTQYF. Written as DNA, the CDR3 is TGTGCCAGCAGCCTCCGGGTTGCGAATACGCAGTATTTT.